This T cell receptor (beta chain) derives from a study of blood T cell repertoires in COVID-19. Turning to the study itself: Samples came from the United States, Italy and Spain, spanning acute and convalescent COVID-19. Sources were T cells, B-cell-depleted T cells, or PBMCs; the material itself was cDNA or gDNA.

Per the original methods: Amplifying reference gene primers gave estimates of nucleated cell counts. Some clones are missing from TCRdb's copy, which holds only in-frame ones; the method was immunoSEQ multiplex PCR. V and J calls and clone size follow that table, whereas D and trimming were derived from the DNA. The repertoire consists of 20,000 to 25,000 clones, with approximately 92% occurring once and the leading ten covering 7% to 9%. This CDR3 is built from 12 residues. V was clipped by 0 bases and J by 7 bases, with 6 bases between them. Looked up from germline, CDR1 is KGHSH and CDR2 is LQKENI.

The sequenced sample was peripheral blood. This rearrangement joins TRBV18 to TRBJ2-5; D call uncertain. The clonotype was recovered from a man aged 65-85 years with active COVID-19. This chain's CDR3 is CASSPPIGTQYF. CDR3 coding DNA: TGTGCCAGCTCACCACCGATCGGGACCCAGTACTTC.